This T cell receptor beta chain is from a study of cytomegalovirus exposure and HLA in healthy donors. Study outcomes and limitations: The study found most TCR sequences rare, yet found some public TCRs in many donors. An analysis that came later showed most CMV-associated TCR beta chains appearing HLA-restricted. TRBV6-2, TRBV6-3 and other indistinguishable V segments were excluded.

The PCR was carried out with 60 Vbeta primers and 13 Jbeta primers. Here immunoSEQ multiplex PCR was the method, and the copy in TCRdb shows in-frame clones only, minus some. Found here are approximately 110,000 clones, 65% to 75% of them singletons; the top ten hold approximately 11%. With respect to this clone: The antigen is unknown.

From germline, CDR1 is SGHAT and CDR2 FQNNGV. V was clipped by 6 bases and J by 1 base; unmatched bases: 18. The CDR3 sequence is 19 residues long. This sequence was found in a man between 40 and 49 years old in good health and CMV-seropositive. The sample comprised PBMCs. The chain joins TRBV11-2 to TRBJ1-1; 9 nucleotides line up with TRBD1. The CDR3 region is CASRRGTLDRGVTNTEAFF. The CDR3 nucleotides are TGTGCCAGCAGAAGGGGGACGCTAGACAGGGGGGTTACGAACACTGAAGCTTTCTTT.